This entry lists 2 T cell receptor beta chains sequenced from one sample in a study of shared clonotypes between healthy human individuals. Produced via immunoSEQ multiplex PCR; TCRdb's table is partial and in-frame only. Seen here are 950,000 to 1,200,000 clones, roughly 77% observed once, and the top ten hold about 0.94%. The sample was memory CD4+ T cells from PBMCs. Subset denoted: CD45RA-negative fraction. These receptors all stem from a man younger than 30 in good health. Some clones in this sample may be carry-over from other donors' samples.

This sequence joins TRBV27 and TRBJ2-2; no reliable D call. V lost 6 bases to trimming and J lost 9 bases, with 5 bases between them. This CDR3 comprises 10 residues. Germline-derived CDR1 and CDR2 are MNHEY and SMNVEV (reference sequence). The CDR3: CASRSWELFF. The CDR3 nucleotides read TGTGCCAGCAGATCCTGGGAGCTGTTTTTT.

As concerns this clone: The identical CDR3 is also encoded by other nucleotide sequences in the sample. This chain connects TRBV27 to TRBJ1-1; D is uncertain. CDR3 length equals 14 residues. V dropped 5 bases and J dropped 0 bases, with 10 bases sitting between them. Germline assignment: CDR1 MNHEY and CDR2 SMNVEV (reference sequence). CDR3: CASSLRGMNTEAFF. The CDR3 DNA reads TGTGCCAGCAGTCTAAGAGGTATGAACACTGAAGCTTTCTTT.